This passage covers 11 T cell receptor beta chains from one sample sequenced in a study of shared clonotypes between healthy human individuals. Assay: immunoSEQ multiplex PCR; the TCRdb copy retains only in-frame clones and omits some. The sample yields over 700,000 clones, 55% to 75% seen once. Material: memory CD4+ T cells sorted from blood. Subset: CD45RA-negative fraction. The receptor source for this set is a woman in her twenties or thirties in good health.

This clone was found a few times. This chain's CDR3 is CASSGDTHRAEAFF. In DNA form, the CDR3 reads TGTGCCAGCAGTGGGGACACCCATAGGGCTGAAGCTTTCTTT. V gene TRBV2 combines with J gene TRBJ1-1; D is possibly TRBD1 (6 bases). The V gene's germline CDR1 is SNHLY and CDR2 FYNNEI. This CDR3 has 14 amino acids. The germline V and J ends were trimmed by 4 bases and 6 bases, with 15 bases remaining between them.

The table lists this clone with a count of one. The chain links TRBV9 to TRBJ1-1, with 11 bases matching TRBD1. There are 17 residues in the CDR3. Trimming at V came to 4 bases and at J to 4 bases, leaving 12 bases not matched to a gene. Germline V gene data show CDR1 as SGDLS and CDR2 as YYNGEE. The CDR3 nucleotides are TGTGCCAGCAGCTCTAGCGGACAGGGGGCGGTTTCCACTGAAGCTTTCTTT. Its protein is CASSSSGQGAVSTEAFF.

The V and J genes are TRBV5-1 and TRBJ2-3; D gene unclear. CDR3 length equals 15 residues. The V end lost 0 bases, the J end lost 0 bases, and 8 bases lay between the germline ends. CDR1 SGHRS and CDR2 YFSETQ come from the germline V gene. CDR3 in DNA: TGCGCCAGCAGCTTGGAAGGAACTAGCACAGATACGCAGTATTTT. Encoded protein: CASSLEGTSTDTQYF. Variable domain in full (rest from reference TRBV5-1 and TRBJ2-3): KAGVTQTPRYLIKTRGQQVTLSCSPISGHRSVSWYQQTPGQGLQFLFEYFSETQRNKGNFPGRFSGRQFSNSRSEMNVSTLELGDSALYLCASSLEGTSTDTQYFGPGTRLTVL.

In this sample, this clone turned up a few times. The chain combines TRBV18 with TRBJ1-1, with D perhaps TRBD1 (5 bases). The CDR3 loop spans 15 amino acids. With 1 base removed from V and 2 bases from J, the gap between germline ends came to 11 bases. Germline V CDR1 and CDR2: KGHSH, LQKENI. The CDR3 bases are TGTGCCAGCTCACCACGTGACAGCCTAAACACTGAAGCTTTCTTT. Translating gives CASSPRDSLNTEAFF.

This clone was seen a single time. This rearrangement joins TRBV6-6 to TRBJ1-3; D possibly corresponds to TRBD1 (6 bases). This CDR3 region has 16 residues. The V and J ends lost 5 bases and 0 bases respectively, with 14 bases between them. Germline lookup yields CDR1 MNHNY and CDR2 SVGAGI (reference sequence). CDR3 bases: TGTGCCAGCAGTCAGAGACAGGCTGCCTCTGGAAACACCATATATTTT. Residues: CASSQRQAASGNTIYF.

The rearrangement uses TRBV19 and TRBJ2-7; D tentatively reads TRBD1 or TRBD2 (5 bases each). Germline V CDR1 and CDR2: LNHDA, SQIVND (reference sequence). The CDR3 is 15 amino acids. Trimming pared 7 bases from V and 3 bases from J, leaving 19 bases between. CDR3 bases: TGTGCCAGTAACCCCACCGGGACCGGCAACTACGAGCAGTACTTC. This gives the protein CASNPTGTGNYEQYF.

The chain joins TRBV5-1 to TRBJ1-2; 7 bases are shared with TRBD1. Germline-derived CDR1 and CDR2 are SGHRS and YFSETQ. Unmatched junction bases numbered 6, after V lost 1 base and J lost 6 bases. The CDR3 covers 14 residues. CDR3 sequence: CASSLMRQGDGYTF. The CDR3 DNA reads TGCGCCAGCAGCTTGATGCGGCAGGGGGATGGCTACACCTTC.

The genes are TRBV18 and TRBJ1-1; the D is unclear. The CDR3 spans 16 residues. Germline assignment: CDR1 KGHSH and CDR2 LQKENI. Trimming removed 3 bases at V and 5 bases at J, with 19 bases between. The CDR3 reads CASSPFGRAEDTEAFF. DNA of the CDR3: TGTGCCAGCTCACCTTTTGGCCGGGCCGAGGATACTGAAGCTTTCTTT.

The chain recombines TRBV2 with TRBJ2-7, with D possibly matching TRBD1 (6 bases). V lost 6 bases to trimming and J lost 0 bases, with 15 bases between them. This CDR3 has 15 amino acids. Germline V gene sequence: CDR1 SNHLY, CDR2 FYNNEI. The CDR3 DNA reads TGTGCCAGCAGAGACTCCGACAGGAGCTCCTACGAGCAGTACTTC. Translated: CASRDSDRSSYEQYF. Full variable domain (outside the CDR3, taken from reference TRBV2 and TRBJ2-7): EPEVTQTPSHQVTQMGQEVILRCVPISNHLYFYWYRQILGQKVEFLVSFYNNEISEKSEIFDDQFSVERPDGSNFTLKIRSTKLEDSAMYFCASRDSDRSSYEQYFGPGTRLTVT.

This clone appeared a single time. V and J are TRBV5-4 and TRBJ1-2, with 9 nucleotides matching TRBD1. CDR1 is SGHNT, CDR2 YYREEE, per germline (reference sequence). The CDR3 has 14 residues. V shed 4 bases, J shed 3 bases, and the junction held 4 bases outside the gene matches. The CDR3 DNA reads TGTGCCAGCAGCCCAGACAGGGGGTACTATGGCTACACCTTC. Translated: CASSPDRGYYGYTF.

The chain combines TRBV11-2 with TRBJ1-1, with TRBD1 matching 7 bases. Germline V gene data show CDR1 as SGHAT and CDR2 as FQNNGV. The CDR3 is made up of 14 amino acids. The V and J ends lost 3 bases and 6 bases, in that order; junction bases with no gene match: 7. The CDR3 protein is CASSLSGTEAEAFF. CDR3 DNA sequence: TGTGCCAGCAGCTTGTCCGGGACAGAGGCTGAAGCTTTCTTT.